This T cell receptor (beta chain) was profiled in a study of CD8+ T cells in alopecia areata. Findings and caveats of the study: Clonality in the scalp and expanded CD8+ clones ranked among the top 100 were significantly decreased by tofacitinib. For lesional scalp, especially alopecia totalis/universalis, clonality was higher than in normal scalp.

RNA was isolated and reverse transcribed to cDNA, the sequencing template. Libraries were prepared by immunoSEQ multiplex PCR; TCRdb keeps only in-frame clonotypes and omits some of them. This sample yields more than 200,000 clones, of which more than 60% are seen a single time; around 1.2% belongs to the top ten. The treatment denotes: oral pan-JAK inhibitor, 5-10 mg twice daily. Notes on this clone: As yet, its antigen is unknown.

The source is a human donor with alopecia areata. Sample: CD4+ T cells sorted from blood, taken at week 44, from a patient treated with tofacitinib.

The CDR3: CASSLDGARDEKLFF. CDR3 sequence (DNA): TGCGCCAGCAGCTTGGATGGGGCGAGGGATGAAAAACTGTTTTTT. This sequence joins TRBV5-1 and TRBJ1-4; possible D gene TRBD1, 5 bases. The length of the CDR3 is 15 residues. Germline V gene lookup returns CDR1 SGHRS and CDR2 YFSETQ. With 0 bases removed from V and 6 bases from J, the gap between germline ends came to 12 bases.